This is a list of T cell receptor beta chains from one sample in a study of blood T cell repertoires in COVID-19. TCRdb's table, derived via immunoSEQ multiplex PCR, lists solely in-frame clones and lacks some. The table has 110,000 or so clones, roughly three quarters seen once. Sequencing was done on a sample of peripheral blood. The receptors come from a human donor in a cohort sampled during active COVID-19. Each CDR3 is given with its conserved first and last residue. A D gene is named only where the DNA matches it firmly. Only some rows state a clone size, as once, few, many or a class for expanded clones.

j_gene | abundance | v_gene | len | d_gene | CDR3nt | CDR3aa
TRBJ1-1 | . | TRBV11-2 | 15 | . | TGTGCCAGCAGCTTAGAGGCAGGGGTGACCACTGAAGCTTTCTTT | CASSLEAGVTTEAFF
TRBJ1-1 | . | TRBV10-3 | 13 | . | TGTGCCATCACTGCCAGGGAAGGGGCTGAAGCTTTCTTT | CAITAREGAEAFF
TRBJ2-2 | . | TRBV27 | 15 | TRBD2 | TGTGCCAGCAGTTTCCTAGCGGGAAACACCGGGGAGCTGTTTTTT | CASSFLAGNTGELFF
TRBJ1-2 | . | TRBV3-1/TRBV3-2 | 13 | . | TGTGCCAGCAGCCAAGGACAGACAGATGGCTACACCTTC | CASSQGQTDGYTF
TRBJ2-7 | few | TRBV21-1 | 16 | . | TGTGCCAGCAGCAAAGACCCGCGGTTCAGCTCCTACGAGCAGTACTTC | CASSKDPRFSSYEQYF
TRBJ2-7 | . | TRBV28 | 13 | . | TGTGCCAGCAGTCATCAGACTGCCTACGAGCAGTACTTC | CASSHQTAYEQYF
TRBJ2-5 | . | TRBV12-3/TRBV12-4 | 13 | . | TGTGCCAGCAGTTTTAGCGTCGGAGAGACCCAGTACTTC | CASSFSVGETQYF
TRBJ1-6 | . | TRBV6-6 | 17 | . | TGTGCCAGCAGTCATCCAGATCTCAGCTCCTATAATTCACCCCTCCACTTT | CASSHPDLSSYNSPLHF
TRBJ2-7 | . | TRBV3-1/TRBV3-2 | 11 | . | TGTGCCAGCAGCCAAGTTAGCGAGCAGTACTTC | CASSQVSEQYF
TRBJ1-2 | . | TRBV6-5 | 13 | TRBD1 | TGTGCCAGCAGAGTGACAGGGGACTATGGCTACACCTTC | CASRVTGDYGYTF
TRBJ2-5 | . | TRBV12-3/TRBV12-4 | 11 | . | TGTGCCAGCAGCCTCAGGGAGACCCAGTACTTC | CASSLRETQYF
TRBJ2-7 | . | TRBV5-6 | 14 | . | TGTGCCAGCAGCCTGGACGGCTTTAGCGACGAGCAGTACTTC | CASSLDGFSDEQYF
TRBJ1-4 | . | TRBV9 | 14 | . | TGTGCCAGCAGCGTATCGGAGGCTAATGAAAAACTGTTTTTT | CASSVSEANEKLFF
TRBJ2-7 | . | TRBV29-1 | 13 | TRBD1 | TGCAGCTTTCTAGGACAGGGGGGTTACGAGCAGTACTTC | CSFLGQGGYEQYF
TRBJ2-1 | . | TRBV19 | 13 | . | TGTGCTACGGCGGACAGCTCCTACAATGAGCAGTTCTTC | CATADSSYNEQFF
TRBJ2-7 | . | TRBV18 | 14 | . | TGTGCCAGCTCACCAAACGGGGAATCCTACGAGCAGTACTTC | CASSPNGESYEQYF
TRBJ1-1 | once | TRBV21-1 | 14 | . | TGTGCCAGCAGGGGACAGGGGTCGAACACTGAAGCTTTCTTT | CASRGQGSNTEAFF
TRBJ2-7 | . | TRBV5-1 | 14 | . | TGCGCCAGCAGCTTGGGCCAGGGGCTGAACGAGCAGTACTTC | CASSLGQGLNEQYF
TRBJ1-5 | few | TRBV27 | 14 | . | TGTGCCAGCACCCCAGGGCCGGGCAATCAGCCCCAGCATTTT | CASTPGPGNQPQHF
TRBJ1-2 | . | TRBV2 | 17 | TRBD1 | TGTGCCAGCAGTGAATGGAGAGGGGGCGTAGGGGACTATGGCTACACCTTC | CASSEWRGGVGDYGYTF
TRBJ2-7 | . | TRBV18 | 17 | TRBD1 | TGTGCCAGCTCACCATCCGGGACAGGGGGGAATTCCTACGAGCAGTACTTC | CASSPSGTGGNSYEQYF
TRBJ2-7 | . | TRBV27 | 18 | TRBD2 | TGTGCCAGCAGTCCAAGGACGATTCCGGGACTAGCGGGGTGGGAGCAGTACTTC | CASSPRTIPGLAGWEQYF